The 29 T cell receptor beta chains in this list originate from one sample, sequenced in a study of identical twins. TCRdb reanalysed the 5' RACE reads using MiXCR and keeps one entry per CDR3 protein. In the table there are a few hundred thousand distinct CDR3 sequences, more than 9% of which are singletons. These data were likewise used in another study, on yellow fever vaccine responses in identical twins.

Sequences were obtained from PBMCs. All receptors derive from a woman between 18 and 30 years old in good health.

This clonotype occurred a few times. V is TRBV11-1 and J is TRBJ2-1; 15 nucleotides align to TRBD2. Germline V CDR1 and CDR2: SGHAT, FQDESV (reference sequence). The CDR3 extends over 15 amino acids. With 6 bases clipped from V and 7 bases from J, the junction kept 4 bases outside the gene matches. As DNA, the CDR3 is TGTGCCAGCAGACCCGGGACTAGCGGGGGGAATGAGCAGTTCTTC. This sequence encodes CASRPGTSGGNEQFF.

This clonotype appeared a few times. CDR3 DNA: TGTGCCAGCAGTTTAGGCTCTACCGGCACCGGGGAGCTGTTTTTT. Its protein product is CASSLGSTGTGELFF. The chain carries TRBV12-3 or TRBV12-4 and TRBJ2-2; D gene ambiguous. The CDR3 consists of 15 residues. V was shortened by 1 base and J by 4 bases, with 10 bases between the two germline ends.

This clonotype was detected ten times or more. J is TRBJ2-7 and V is TRBV6-2 or TRBV6-3, with 10 nucleotides matching TRBD2. Germline V gene sequence: CDR1 MNHEY, CDR2 SVGEGT. The CDR3 consists of 16 residues. V dropped 5 bases and J dropped 0; count of bases not matched to a gene: 7. CDR3: CASSDPGLALSYEQYF. CDR3 sequence (DNA): TGTGCCAGCAGTGACCCGGGACTAGCGCTCTCCTACGAGCAGTACTTC.

J is TRBJ1-5 and V is TRBV20-1, with D tentatively TRBD1 (5 bases). The CDR3 sequence is 12 residues long. Germline CDR1 is DFQATT and CDR2 is SNEGSKA (reference sequence). Trimming shortened V by 0 bases and J by 6 bases, and 6 bases separated the two germline ends. The CDR3 nucleotides are TGCAGTGCTAGAGATGGGGGTCAGCCCCAGCATTTT. Its translation is CSARDGGQPQHF.

This clonotype showed up just a few times. This sequence joins TRBV6-2 or TRBV6-3 and TRBJ2-4, with 8 bases identical to TRBD2. Germline V gene data show CDR1 as MNHEY and CDR2 as SVGEGT. J lost 0 bases, V lost 1 base, and 8 bases had no gene match. CDR3 length: 18 amino acids. CDR3 nucleotide sequence: TGTGCCAGCAGTTACTTATTCGGGACTAGGATAGCCAAAAACATTCAGTACTTC. It codes for CASSYLFGTRIAKNIQYF.

The V gene is TRBV18, the J gene TRBJ2-3, with 10 bases fitting TRBD2. The CDR3 has 14 residues. Germline V gives CDR1 KGHSH, CDR2 LQKENI. With 10 bases clipped from V and 3 bases from J, the junction kept 7 bases outside the gene matches. CDR3 DNA sequence: TGTGCCACGGGACTAGCGAAATCTACAGATACGCAGTATTTT. This encodes CATGLAKSTDTQYF.

At least ten counts were recorded for this clonotype. This chain connects TRBV10-2 to TRBJ1-6; 8 bases match TRBD1. The CDR3 is made up of 14 amino acids. The germline V gene encodes CDR1 WSHSY and CDR2 SAAADI. The V and J ends lost 6 bases and 6 bases, in that order; junction bases with no gene match: 4. CDR3 protein: CASREGQVNSPLHF. CDR3 nucleotides: TGCGCCAGCAGGGAGGGACAGGTTAATTCACCCCTCCACTTT.

The table lists this clonotype with a few counts. The CDR3 region has the DNA TGTGCCAGCAGCGTAGTAGGAGGGGGCAACGAGCAGTACTTC. It codes for CASSVVGGGNEQYF. V and J are TRBV9 and TRBJ2-7, with D perhaps matching TRBD1 (7 bases). This CDR3 is built from 14 residues. The V end lost 0 bases, the J end lost 5 bases, and 12 bases lay between the germline ends. The germline V gene encodes CDR1 SGDLS and CDR2 YYNGEE.

This sequence joins TRBV19 and TRBJ2-2; D is possibly TRBD1 (6 bases). Germline assignment: CDR1 LNHDA and CDR2 SQIVND (reference sequence). The CDR3 has 12 amino acids. V dropped 7 bases and J dropped 7 bases, with 10 bases sitting between them. The CDR3 is CASKQGDGELFF. In DNA form, the CDR3 reads TGTGCCAGTAAACAGGGTGACGGGGAGCTGTTTTTT.

This clonotype was detected a few times. The V and J genes are TRBV28 and TRBJ2-4; D gene uncertain. The V and J ends lost 3 bases and 0 bases respectively, with 6 bases between them. This CDR3 spans 14 amino acids. CDR1 and CDR2 (germline): MDHEN, SYDVKM. CDR3 residues: CASSFAQAKNIQYF. The CDR3 DNA follows: TGTGCCAGCAGTTTCGCTCAAGCCAAAAACATTCAGTACTTC.

This clonotype was seen ten or more times. V is TRBV28 and J is TRBJ2-5; TRBD1 aligns across 8 bases. The CDR3 has 16 amino acids. J lost 4 bases, V lost 4 bases, and 11 bases had no gene match. Germline assignment: CDR1 MDHEN and CDR2 SYDVKM. The CDR3 sequence is CASSSTRGRIRETQYF. CDR3 bases: TGTGCCAGCAGTTCCACCAGGGGGCGCATTAGAGAGACCCAGTACTTC.

This clonotype showed up just a few times. This chain uses TRBV5-1 with TRBJ2-7; D unclear. Trimming shortened V by 0 bases and J by 0 bases, and 10 bases separated the two germline ends. Germline V gene lookup returns CDR1 SGHRS and CDR2 YFSETQ. This CDR3 contains 15 residues. The CDR3 spells CASSLDWFGSYEQYF. CDR3 nucleotides: TGCGCCAGCAGCTTGGATTGGTTCGGCTCCTACGAGCAGTACTTC.

The chain carries TRBV3-1 and TRBJ2-7; maybe TRBD1 (7 bases). Trimming shortened V by 1 base and J by 1 base, and 17 bases separated the two germline ends. Germline assignment: CDR1 LGHDT and CDR2 YNNKEL (reference sequence). The CDR3 runs to 17 residues. This chain's CDR3 is CASSQVGGRGVSYEQYF. The CDR3 coding sequence is TGTGCCAGCAGCCAAGTCGGGGGCAGGGGGGTTTCCTACGAGCAGTACTTC.

The V and J genes are TRBV29-1 and TRBJ2-1; D uncertain. This CDR3 contains 14 residues. The germline V and J ends were trimmed by 3 bases and 4 bases, with 13 bases remaining between them. Germline values: CDR1 SQVTM, CDR2 ANQGSEA. This chain's CDR3 is CSVDPPRKYNEQFF. The CDR3 DNA reads as TGCAGCGTTGATCCACCTCGTAAGTACAATGAGCAGTTCTTC.

The rearrangement links TRBV4-3 to TRBJ2-7; TRBD1 aligns across 10 bases. After removal of 3 bases from V and 6 bases from J, the junction contained 11 bases not matched to a gene. This CDR3 region has 16 residues. Germline lookup yields CDR1 LGHNA and CDR2 YSLEER. In nucleotides, the CDR3 is TGCGCCAGCAGCCAGGGGCCGGGACAGGGGTACGGCGAGCAGTACTTC. It specifies CASSQGPGQGYGEQYF.

Many counts were recorded for this clonotype. This sequence joins TRBV3-1 and TRBJ2-5, with D possibly matching TRBD2 (6 bases). The CDR3 has 14 residues. CDR1 is LGHDT, CDR2 YNNKEL, per germline (reference sequence). Trimming took 3 bases from V and 2 from J, leaving 10 bases between them. CDR3 sequence: CASSQRDFQETQYF. The CDR3 DNA reads TGTGCCAGCAGCCAGCGGGATTTTCAAGAGACCCAGTACTTC.

This clonotype was found a few times. The gene calls are TRBV6-5 and TRBJ2-5; 12 nucleotides align to TRBD1. This CDR3 has 19 residues. The V segment lost 2 bases and the J segment 5 bases; nucleotides outside the gene matches: 15. Germline CDR1 and CDR2: MNHEY and SVGAGI. The CDR3 reads CASSYLINSGTGGRETQYF. The CDR3 bases are TGTGCCAGCAGTTACCTTATCAACTCGGGGACAGGGGGCCGTGAGACCCAGTACTTC.

This clonotype was seen many times. This sequence joins TRBV11-2 and TRBJ1-1; 8 nucleotides line up with TRBD1. The V and J ends lost 5 bases and 0 bases, in that order; junction bases with no gene match: 8. The CDR3 is 16 residues long. Germline V gene sequence: CDR1 SGHAT, CDR2 FQNNGV. The CDR3 DNA reads TGTGCCAGCAGCCCACGACAGGGGAGGTTGAACACTGAAGCTTTCTTT. It translates to CASSPRQGRLNTEAFF. The variable domain in full, completed from reference TRBV11-2 and TRBJ1-1, reads EAGVAQSPRYKIIEKRQSVAFWCNPISGHATLYWYQQILGQGPKLLIQFQNNGVVDDSQLPKDRFSAERLKGVDSTLKIQPAKLEDSAVYLCASSPRQGRLNTEAFFGQGTRLTVV.

The chain carries TRBV12-3 or TRBV12-4 and TRBJ2-1, with 8 bases matching TRBD1. This CDR3 contains 14 residues. The V segment lost 6 bases and the J segment 7 bases; nucleotides outside the gene matches: 8. The CDR3, as DNA: TGTGCCAGCAGGAACATAAACAGGGGGAATGAGCAGTTCTTC. It specifies CASRNINRGNEQFF.

This clonotype was counted many times. The chain carries TRBV28 and TRBJ1-1; D might be TRBD1 (6 bases). Trimming cost V 8 bases and J 4 bases, with 14 bases left between them. Germline V gene lookup returns CDR1 MDHEN and CDR2 SYDVKM. This CDR3 has 13 residues. CDR3 amino acids: CASEGQKLTEAFF. CDR3 DNA: TGTGCCAGCGAAGGACAGAAGCTCACTGAAGCTTTCTTT.

This clonotype has ten or more counts. The V gene is TRBV11-2, the J gene TRBJ2-1, with D tentatively TRBD2 (5 bases). CDR1 SGHAT and CDR2 FQNNGV come from the germline V gene. The length of the CDR3 is 12 residues. Deletions cut 5 bases from V and 5 bases from J, with 7 bases between. The CDR3 sequence is CASSGGNNEQFF. The CDR3 DNA reads as TGTGCCAGCAGCGGAGGCAACAATGAGCAGTTCTTC. Based on the CDR3 plus reference TRBV11-2 and TRBJ2-1, the full variable domain is EAGVAQSPRYKIIEKRQSVAFWCNPISGHATLYWYQQILGQGPKLLIQFQNNGVVDDSQLPKDRFSAERLKGVDSTLKIQPAKLEDSAVYLCASSGGNNEQFFGPGTRLTVL.

The genes are TRBV6-2 or TRBV6-3 and TRBJ2-7; TRBD1 aligns across 7 bases. Per germline, CDR1 MNHEY and CDR2 SVGEGT. V lost 2 bases and J lost 6; bases outside the gene matches: 4. This CDR3 spans 13 amino acids. The CDR3 loop reads CASSYGQELEQYF. Here the CDR3 DNA reads TGTGCCAGCAGTTACGGACAGGAGCTCGAGCAGTACTTC.

The V and J genes are TRBV30 and TRBJ2-6; 7 bases agree with TRBD1. With V trimmed by 5 bases and J by 0 bases, 4 bases remained unmatched. From germline, CDR1 is GTSNPN and CDR2 SVGIG (reference sequence). This CDR3 is 15 amino acids long. The CDR3 here is CAWRPGGSGANVLTF. The CDR3 DNA follows: TGTGCCTGGCGTCCAGGGGGCTCTGGGGCCAACGTCCTGACTTTC.

The rearrangement links TRBV15 to TRBJ2-3; D might be TRBD2 (6 bases). Per germline, CDR1 LNHNV and CDR2 YYDKDF (reference sequence). V lost 2 bases to trimming and J lost 9 bases, with 12 bases between them. This CDR3 comprises 13 residues. The DNA for the CDR3 is TGTGCCACCAGCAGAAAGGGACTTCTCACGCAGTATTTT. Amino acids: CATSRKGLLTQYF.

This chain joins TRBV6-1 and TRBJ2-2, with 8 bases aligning to TRBD2. The germline CDR1 and CDR2 sequences are MNHNS and SASEGT. This CDR3 has 14 residues. V lost 7 bases to trimming and J lost 5 bases; unmatched junction nucleotides: 6. This CDR3 is CASTGGSRTGELFF. The DNA of the CDR3 is TGTGCCAGCACGGGGGGGAGTAGAACCGGGGAGCTGTTTTTT.

This clonotype was seen ten or more times. J is TRBJ2-7 and V is TRBV4-1; TRBD1 might be the D (5 bases). Germline CDR1 and CDR2: MGHRA and YSYEKL. The CDR3 covers 15 residues. Trimming took off 4 bases at V and 2 bases at J, with 15 bases between the two ends. For the CDR3, the DNA is TGCGCCAGCAGCCCGACAGAGCACGATACCTACGAGCAGTACTTC. This sequence encodes CASSPTEHDTYEQYF.

The chain combines TRBV2 with TRBJ2-7; no definite D call. V lost 3 bases, J lost 1 base, and 4 bases lay in between. CDR1 and CDR2 (germline): SNHLY, FYNNEI. The length of the CDR3 is 12 residues. The CDR3 region is CASSDKSYEQYF. The CDR3 DNA reads as TGTGCCAGCAGTGACAAATCCTACGAGCAGTACTTC. The full variable domain, with the rest looked up from reference TRBV2 and TRBJ2-7, is EPEVTQTPSHQVTQMGQEVILRCVPISNHLYFYWYRQILGQKVEFLVSFYNNEISEKSEIFDDQFSVERPDGSNFTLKIRSTKLEDSAMYFCASSDKSYEQYFGPGTRLTVT.

Turning to this clonotype: A read error may account for a junction end that differs from germline. The chain joins TRBV20-1 to TRBJ2-3; 10 bases agree with TRBD2. CDR1 and CDR2 from the germline V gene are DFQATT and SNEGSKA (reference sequence). CDR3 size: 17 residues. The CDR3 loop reads CCARDPQRGGGTDTQYF. CDR3 bases: TGCTGTGCTAGAGATCCTCAGCGGGGGGGAGGCACAGATACGCAGTATTTT.

This clonotype showed up many times. The CDR3, as DNA: TGTGCCAGCAGTTTATTAAACAGGGGCACAGATACGCAGTATTTT. Translated, it gives CASSLLNRGTDTQYF. V gene TRBV28 combines with J gene TRBJ2-3; the D gene is possibly TRBD1 (6 bases). The V and J ends lost 1 base and 1 base respectively, with 9 bases between them. Germline CDR1 reads MDHEN; CDR2 reads SYDVKM. The CDR3 length is 15 residues.